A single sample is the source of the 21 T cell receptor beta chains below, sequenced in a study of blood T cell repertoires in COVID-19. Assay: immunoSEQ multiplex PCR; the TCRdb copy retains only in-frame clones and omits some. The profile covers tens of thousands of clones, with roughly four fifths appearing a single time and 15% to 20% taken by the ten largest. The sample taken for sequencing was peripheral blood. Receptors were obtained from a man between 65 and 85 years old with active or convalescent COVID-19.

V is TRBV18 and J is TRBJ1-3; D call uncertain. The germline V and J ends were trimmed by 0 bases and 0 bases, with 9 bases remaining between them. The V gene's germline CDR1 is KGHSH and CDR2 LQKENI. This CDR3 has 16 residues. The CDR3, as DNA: TGTGCCAGCTCACCACCCGGAGAGTACTCTGGAAACACCATATATTTT. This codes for CASSPPGEYSGNTIYF. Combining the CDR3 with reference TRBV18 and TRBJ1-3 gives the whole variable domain NAGVMQNPRHLVRRRGQEARLRCSPMKGHSHVYWYRQLPEEGLKFMVYLQKENIIDESGMPKERFSAEFPKEGPSILRIQQVVRGDSAAYFCASSPPGEYSGNTIYFGEGSWLTVV.

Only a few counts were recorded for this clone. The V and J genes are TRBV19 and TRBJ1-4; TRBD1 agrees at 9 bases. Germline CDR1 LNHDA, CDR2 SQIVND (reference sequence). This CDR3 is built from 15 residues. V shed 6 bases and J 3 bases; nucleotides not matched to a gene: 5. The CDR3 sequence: CASSVNRGPNEKLFF. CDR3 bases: TGTGCCAGTAGCGTCAACAGGGGGCCTAATGAAAAACTGTTTTTT.

The CDR3 region has the DNA TGTGCCAGCAGTTACCGGGACTTATTGAACTATGGCTACACCTTC. Amino acid sequence: CASSYRDLLNYGYTF. The rearrangement uses TRBV6-5 and TRBJ1-2; D possibly corresponds to TRBD1 (5 bases). Germline CDR1 reads MNHEY; CDR2 reads SVGAGI. The length of the CDR3 is 15 residues. V gave up 2 bases and J gave up 2 bases, with 12 bases separating them.

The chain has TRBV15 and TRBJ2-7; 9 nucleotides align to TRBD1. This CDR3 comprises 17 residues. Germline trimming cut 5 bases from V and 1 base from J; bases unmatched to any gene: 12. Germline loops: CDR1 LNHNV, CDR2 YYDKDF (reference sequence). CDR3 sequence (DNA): TGTGCCACCAGCGCACCGGGGACAGGGCTGGTTTCCTACGAGCAGTACTTC. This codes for CATSAPGTGLVSYEQYF.

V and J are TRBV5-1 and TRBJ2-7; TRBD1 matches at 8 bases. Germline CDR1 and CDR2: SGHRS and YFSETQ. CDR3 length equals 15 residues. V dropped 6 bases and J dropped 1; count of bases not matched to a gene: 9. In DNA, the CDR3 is TGCGCCAGCACCTCCGGACAGGGTGGTTCCTACGAGCAGTACTTC. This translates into CASTSGQGGSYEQYF.

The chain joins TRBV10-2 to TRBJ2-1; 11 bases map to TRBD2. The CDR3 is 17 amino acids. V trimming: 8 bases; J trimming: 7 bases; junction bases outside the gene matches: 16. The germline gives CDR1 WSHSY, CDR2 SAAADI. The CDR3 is CASSVVIAGGPSNEQFF. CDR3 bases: TGCGCCAGCTCAGTGGTAATAGCGGGGGGGCCTTCGAATGAGCAGTTCTTC.

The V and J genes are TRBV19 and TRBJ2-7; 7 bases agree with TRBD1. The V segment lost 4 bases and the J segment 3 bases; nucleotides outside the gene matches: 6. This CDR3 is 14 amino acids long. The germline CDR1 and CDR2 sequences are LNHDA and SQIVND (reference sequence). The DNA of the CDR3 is TGTGCCAGTAGTAGAGGGACAGCCAACTACGAGCAGTACTTC. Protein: CASSRGTANYEQYF.

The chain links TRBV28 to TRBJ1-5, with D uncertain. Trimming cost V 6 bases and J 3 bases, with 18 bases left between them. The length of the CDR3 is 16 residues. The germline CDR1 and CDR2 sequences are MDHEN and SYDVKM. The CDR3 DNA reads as TGTGCCAGCAGCTCCGGTTTTATCGGGATCAATCAGCCCCAGCATTTT. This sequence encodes CASSSGFIGINQPQHF.

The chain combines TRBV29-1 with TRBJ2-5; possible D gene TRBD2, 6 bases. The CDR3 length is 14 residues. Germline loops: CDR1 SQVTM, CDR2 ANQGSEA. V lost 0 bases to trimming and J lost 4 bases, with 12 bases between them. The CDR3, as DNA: TGCAGCGTTGAAGATCCGCTAGCGAGAGAGACCCAGTACTTC. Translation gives CSVEDPLARETQYF.

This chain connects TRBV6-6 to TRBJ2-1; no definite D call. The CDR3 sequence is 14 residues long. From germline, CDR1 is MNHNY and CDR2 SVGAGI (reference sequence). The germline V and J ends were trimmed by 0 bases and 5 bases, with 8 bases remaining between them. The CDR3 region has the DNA TGTGCCAGCAGTTACTCGAACGGAGACAATGAGCAGTTCTTC. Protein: CASSYSNGDNEQFF.

The CDR3 protein is CAISSSTGNSGTEAFF. CDR3 sequence (DNA): TGTGCCATCAGTTCTTCCACAGGGAATTCTGGCACTGAAGCTTTCTTT. This chain links TRBV10-3 with TRBJ1-1, with a weak D call TRBD1 (6 bases). The germline gives CDR1 ENHRY, CDR2 SYGVKD. The CDR3 loop spans 16 amino acids. Trimming cost V 5 bases and J 4 bases, with 20 bases left between them.

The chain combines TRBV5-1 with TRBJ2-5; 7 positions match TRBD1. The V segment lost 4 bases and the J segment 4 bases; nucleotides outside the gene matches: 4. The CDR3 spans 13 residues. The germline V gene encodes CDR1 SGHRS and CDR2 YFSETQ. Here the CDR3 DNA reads TGCGCCAGCAGCCTAAACAGGGGAGAGACCCAGTACTTC. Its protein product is CASSLNRGETQYF. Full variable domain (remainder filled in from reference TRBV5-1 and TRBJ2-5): KAGVTQTPRYLIKTRGQQVTLSCSPISGHRSVSWYQQTPGQGLQFLFEYFSETQRNKGNFPGRFSGRQFSNSRSEMNVSTLELGDSALYLCASSLNRGETQYFGPGTRLLVL.

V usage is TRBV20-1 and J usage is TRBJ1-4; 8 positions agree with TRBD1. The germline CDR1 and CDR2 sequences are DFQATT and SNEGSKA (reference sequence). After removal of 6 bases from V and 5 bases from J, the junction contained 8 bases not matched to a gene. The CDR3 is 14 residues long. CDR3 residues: CSASNRGLNEKLFF. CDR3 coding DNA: TGCAGTGCCAGTAACAGGGGGTTAAATGAAAAACTGTTTTTT.

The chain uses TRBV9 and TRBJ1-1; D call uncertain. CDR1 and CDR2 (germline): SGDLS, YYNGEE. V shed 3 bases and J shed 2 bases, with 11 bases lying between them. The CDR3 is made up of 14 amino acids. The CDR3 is CASSARSANTEAFF. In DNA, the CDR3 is TGTGCCAGCAGCGCGAGGTCAGCTAACACTGAAGCTTTCTTT.

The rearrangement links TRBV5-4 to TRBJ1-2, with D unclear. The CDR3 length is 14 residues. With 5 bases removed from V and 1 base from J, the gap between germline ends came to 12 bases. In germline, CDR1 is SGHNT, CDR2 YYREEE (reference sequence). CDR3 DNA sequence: TGTGCCAGCAGACGGACGGGAAATAACTATGGCTACACCTTC. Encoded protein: CASRRTGNNYGYTF.

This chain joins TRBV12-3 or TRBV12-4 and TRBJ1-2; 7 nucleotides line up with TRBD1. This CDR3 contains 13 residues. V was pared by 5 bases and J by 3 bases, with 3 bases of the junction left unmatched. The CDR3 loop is CASSPTGDYGYTF. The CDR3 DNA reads TGTGCCAGCAGTCCAACAGGGGACTATGGCTACACCTTC.

The chain's CDR3 is CASSLDYTGELFF. CDR3 nucleotides: TGTGCCAGCAGCTTGGACTACACCGGGGAGCTGTTTTTT. V and J are TRBV7-7 and TRBJ2-2, with D possibly being TRBD2 (5 bases). The CDR3 covers 13 residues. Germline V gives CDR1 SSHAT, CDR2 FNYEAQ (reference sequence). Deletions cut 3 bases from V and 3 bases from J, with 5 bases between.

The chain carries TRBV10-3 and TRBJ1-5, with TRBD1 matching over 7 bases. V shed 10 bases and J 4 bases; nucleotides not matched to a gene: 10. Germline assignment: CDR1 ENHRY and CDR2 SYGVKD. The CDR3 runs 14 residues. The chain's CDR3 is CATTTGTANQPQHF. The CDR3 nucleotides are TGTGCCACCACGACAGGGACGGCAAATCAGCCCCAGCATTTT.

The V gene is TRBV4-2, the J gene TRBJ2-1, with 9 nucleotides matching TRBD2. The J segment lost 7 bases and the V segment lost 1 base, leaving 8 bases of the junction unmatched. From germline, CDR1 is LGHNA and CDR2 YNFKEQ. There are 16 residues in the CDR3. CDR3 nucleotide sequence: TGTGCCAGCAGCCAAGTTGGTAGCGGGGGTTATAATGAGCAGTTCTTC. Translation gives CASSQVGSGGYNEQFF.

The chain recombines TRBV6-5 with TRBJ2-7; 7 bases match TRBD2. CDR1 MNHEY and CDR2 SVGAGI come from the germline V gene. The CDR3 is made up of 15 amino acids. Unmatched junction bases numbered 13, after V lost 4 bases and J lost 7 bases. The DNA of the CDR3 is TGTGCCAGCAGTTTTGGAACTGGGACTACTTGGGAGCAGTACTTC. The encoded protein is CASSFGTGTTWEQYF.

The CDR3 sequence is CASSPEGSQPQHF. The CDR3 DNA sequence: TGTGCCAGCAGCCCGGAGGGGAGCCAGCCCCAGCATTTT. The V and J genes are TRBV7-2 and TRBJ1-5, with D tentatively TRBD1 (5 bases). Germline V gene lookup returns CDR1 SGHTA and CDR2 FQGNSA. Trimming stripped 5 bases from V and 7 bases from J, with 12 bases between. There are 13 residues in the CDR3.